The clone carrying this T cell receptor (beta chain) was recorded at least ten times. Its antigen is unknown. This record belongs to a study of T-cell reconstitution after alpha-beta-depleted transplantation in children. Study observations and caveats: Reported findings indicate that, about two months after transplant, alpha-beta T cells came from several hundred expanded clones, which were derived from non-depleted graft cells. T cells produced anew were the main source of T-cell counts and diversity one year after transplant. The high TCRbeta diversity at day 60 in some patients came from surviving recipient T cells and thymic progenitors.

V was shortened by 0 bases and J by 3 bases, with 16 bases between the two germline ends. Germline V lookup: CDR1 LGHNA, CDR2 YSLEER. This CDR3 contains 17 residues. Preparation of the TCRbeta library was carried out with unique molecular identifiers. Each CDR3 protein is one row after TCRdb ran MiXCR on the PCR reads. The sample lists about 260,000 distinct CDR3 sequences, around 7.8% occurring once. The rearrangement joins TRBV4-3 to TRBJ2-3; D remains ambiguous. This sequence was found in a male patient between 5 and 17 years old who had a stem cell transplant for acute lymphoblastic leukemia, so the T cells may come from the graft donor. Material: PBMCs, mostly from graft donor cells, obtained 180 days after TCRalphabeta/CD19-depleted stem cell transplant. The chain's CDR3 is CASSQEVVGPRTDTQYF. The CDR3 region has the DNA TGCGCCAGCAGCCAAGAGGTGGTCGGTCCAAGAACAGATACGCAGTATTTT.